The source of this TCR beta chain is a study of T cell repertoires in cytomegalovirus infection. Study observations and caveats: Carriers of CMV plus the relevant HLA were identified by cumulative public TCR beta family frequency. HLA-C-restricted, CMV-specific TCR beta clonotypes were dominant ex vivo.

Details on this clonotype: The target antigen is unknown.

In TCRdb, the reads were re-called with MiXCR into one record per CDR3 protein. The sample consists of 900,000 to 950,000 distinct CDR3 sequences, less than 40% of them appearing once. With 8 bases removed from V and 4 bases from J, the gap between germline ends came to 12 bases. Germline lookup yields CDR1 MNHNS and CDR2 SASEGT. This CDR3 is 13 amino acids long. This rearrangement joins TRBV6-1 to TRBJ2-1; possible D gene TRBD1, 5 bases. This TCR was recovered from a human donor in good health (CMV status not recorded). Some clones in this sample may be carry-over from other donors' samples. The sample here was cultured CD8+ T cells from PBMCs, taken from culture after CMV antigen stimulation. The CDR3 loop is CASVTGWYNEQFF. The CDR3 DNA is TGTGCCAGCGTCACAGGCTGGTACAATGAGCAGTTCTTC.